These 27 T cell receptor beta chains originate from one sample sequenced in a study of T-cell reconstitution after alpha-beta-depleted transplantation in children. Library preparation (for TCRbeta) was performed with unique molecular identifiers. MiXCR, run by TCRdb on the PCR reads, gives a single entry per CDR3 protein. The sample includes some 200,000 distinct CDR3 sequences, around 7% seen only once; the top ten take approximately 2.9%. The source was PBMCs from the stem cell graft donor, collected from the stem cell graft. Receptor source: a human donor who donated a stem cell graft to a child with Wiskott-Aldrich syndrome.

Only a few counts were recorded for this clonotype. V is TRBV5-1 and J is TRBJ2-7, with 13 bases identical to TRBD2. Germline trimming cut 5 bases from V and 7 bases from J; bases unmatched to any gene: 9. The germline V gene has CDR1 SGHRS and CDR2 YFSETQ. The CDR3 loop spans 15 amino acids. The CDR3 DNA sequence: TGCGCCAGCAGATCCGGGACTAGCGGGGCCCTGGAGCAGTACTTC. It specifies CASRSGTSGALEQYF.

The rearrangement joins TRBV7-9 to TRBJ2-1, with unresolved D. This CDR3 is 12 amino acids long. V lost 1 base to trimming and J lost 8 bases, with 6 bases between them. Germline V gives CDR1 SEHNR, CDR2 FQNEAQ (reference sequence). Here the CDR3 reads CASSLEYDEQFF. The CDR3 bases are TGTGCCAGCAGCTTAGAGTACGATGAGCAGTTCTTC.

The chain combines TRBV5-5 with TRBJ2-5, with D hard to call. V dropped 2 bases and J dropped 1 base, with 9 bases sitting between them. Germline-derived CDR1 and CDR2 are SGHKS and YYEKEE (reference sequence). The length of the CDR3 is 14 residues. The CDR3 DNA reads as TGTGCCAGCAGCTTCCCGACCATCCAAGAGACCCAGTACTTC. This codes for CASSFPTIQETQYF.

This clonotype was detected ten times or more. The rearrangement links TRBV24-1 to TRBJ2-2, with 7 bases fitting TRBD1. Germline trimming cut 9 bases from V and 5 bases from J; bases unmatched to any gene: 14. The CDR3 runs 16 residues. Germline V lookup: CDR1 KGHDR, CDR2 SFDVKD. For the CDR3, the DNA is TGTGCCACCGCCTCTGGGCGACAGGGCTCGACCGGGGAGCTGTTTTTT. Protein sequence: CATASGRQGSTGELFF.

This clonotype has only a few counts. The CDR3 reads CASSQVGTRYEQYF. The DNA for the CDR3 is TGTGCCAGCAGCCAAGTGGGGACAAGATACGAGCAGTACTTC. This chain links TRBV14 with TRBJ2-7, with D perhaps TRBD1 (6 bases). Germline CDR1 reads SGHDN; CDR2 reads FVKESK. This CDR3 region has 14 residues. Trimming cost V 1 base and J 4 bases, with 11 bases left between them.

This rearrangement joins TRBV15 to TRBJ1-1; D not resolved. V was clipped by 5 bases and J by 1 base, with 8 bases between them. The V gene's germline CDR1 is LNHNV and CDR2 YYDKDF (reference sequence). The CDR3 length is 13 residues. The CDR3 coding sequence is TGTGCCACCAGCCCCCGGGGGAACACTGAAGCTTTCTTT. Residues: CATSPRGNTEAFF. Variable domain in full (rest from reference TRBV15 and TRBJ1-1): DAMVIQNPRYQVTQFGKPVTLSCSQTLNHNVMYWYQQKSSQAPKLLFHYYDKDFNNEADTPDNFQSRRPNTSFCFLDIRSPGLGDTAMYLCATSPRGNTEAFFGQGTRLTVV.

This clonotype was seen repeatedly, ten times or more. The chain has TRBV20-1 and TRBJ2-1; TRBD1 agrees at 7 bases. Losses at the gene ends were 0 bases for V and 8 bases for J; bases not matched to a gene: 7. Per the germline V gene, CDR1 is DFQATT and CDR2 is SNEGSKA (reference sequence). This CDR3 is built from 14 residues. The DNA for the CDR3 is TGCAGTGCTAGAGACCTGGACAGGACCTATGAGCAGTTCTTC. Residues: CSARDLDRTYEQFF.

This clonotype was detected ten times or more. The chain has TRBV29-1 and TRBJ2-7; TRBD2 might be the D (6 bases). The germline V and J ends were trimmed by 5 bases and 2 bases, with 10 bases remaining between them. CDR1 is SQVTM, CDR2 ANQGSEA, per germline. The CDR3 loop spans 12 amino acids. For the CDR3, the DNA is TGCAGCGTTTCTAGCGTTCCCTACGAGCAGTACTTC. Protein product: CSVSSVPYEQYF.

This clonotype was seen repeatedly, ten times or more. The chain links TRBV12-3 or TRBV12-4 to TRBJ2-2; 8 bases fit TRBD2. This CDR3 has 15 residues. J was trimmed by 5 bases and V by 6 bases; bases with no gene match: 8. The CDR3: CASRVAGGGTGELFF. CDR3 in DNA: TGTGCCAGCAGGGTTGCGGGAGGAGGGACCGGGGAGCTGTTTTTT.

This clonotype was detected many times. The V gene is TRBV11-1, the J gene TRBJ1-6; D may be TRBD1 (5 bases). The CDR3 is 14 residues long. The germline gives CDR1 SGHAT, CDR2 FQDESV (reference sequence). V lost 0 bases, J lost 9 bases, and 9 bases lay in between. CDR3 amino acids: CASSLAPGTSPLHF. CDR3 bases: TGTGCCAGCAGCTTAGCGCCAGGGACTTCACCCCTCCACTTT.

This clonotype appeared many times. The rearrangement links TRBV19 to TRBJ1-1; D remains unclear. From germline, CDR1 is LNHDA and CDR2 SQIVND (reference sequence). V lost 5 bases and J lost 1, with 8 bases in between. The CDR3 length is 13 residues. The CDR3 coding sequence is TGTGCCAGTAGTGTAACGGAGAACACTGAAGCTTTCTTT. This sequence encodes CASSVTENTEAFF.

The sample holds many counts of this clonotype. The rearrangement links TRBV7-9 to TRBJ2-3; D gene uncertain. The CDR3 runs 15 residues. Germline CDR1 is SEHNR and CDR2 is FQNEAQ (reference sequence). The germline V and J ends were trimmed by 5 bases and 0 bases, with 12 bases remaining between them. DNA of the CDR3: TGTGCCAGCAGCCGCCAATTGCTGAGCACAGATACGCAGTATTTT. Protein: CASSRQLLSTDTQYF.

There are many counts of this clonotype. This sequence joins TRBV5-1 and TRBJ1-1; D is undetermined. V lost 0 bases, J lost 7 bases, and 10 bases lay in between. Per germline, CDR1 SGHRS and CDR2 YFSETQ. The CDR3 has 13 amino acids. Here the CDR3 reads CASSLEGWVEAFF. The CDR3 DNA reads TGCGCCAGCAGCTTGGAGGGCTGGGTTGAAGCTTTCTTT.

The chain carries TRBV4-1 and TRBJ2-5; TRBD2 aligns across 7 bases. After removal of 1 base from V and 0 bases from J, the junction contained 11 bases not matched to a gene. Per the germline V gene, CDR1 is MGHRA and CDR2 is YSYEKL. The CDR3 consists of 18 residues. The DNA for the CDR3 is TGCGCCAGCAGCCAAGTGGAGCGGGGAGAAGGGGACCAAGAGACCCAGTACTTC. This sequence encodes CASSQVERGEGDQETQYF.

This clonotype showed up many times. The chain has TRBV5-5 and TRBJ2-7; D is undetermined. This CDR3 has 15 residues. Germline V gives CDR1 SGHKS, CDR2 YYEKEE (reference sequence). V shed 0 bases and J shed 2 bases, with 12 bases lying between them. Here the CDR3 reads CASSLEHAGPYEQYF. The CDR3 DNA is TGTGCCAGCAGCTTGGAACACGCCGGGCCCTACGAGCAGTACTTC. The entire variable domain, with the rest obtained from reference TRBV5-5 and TRBJ2-7, is as follows: DAGVTQSPTHLIKTRGQQVTLRCSPISGHKSVSWYQQVLGQGPQFIFQYYEKEERGRGNFPDRFSARQFPNYSSELNVNALLLGDSALYLCASSLEHAGPYEQYFGPGTRLTVT.

Ten or more counts support this clonotype. The chain links TRBV5-1 to TRBJ2-3; D perhaps matches TRBD2 (6 bases). The CDR3 spans 17 residues. V lost 4 bases to trimming and J lost 2 bases, with 20 bases between them. Germline CDR1 SGHRS, CDR2 YFSETQ. The CDR3 sequence: CASSTPLTRAFTDTQYF. In DNA, the CDR3 is TGCGCCAGCAGCACCCCCCTGACTAGGGCGTTCACAGATACGCAGTATTTT.

The V and J genes are TRBV28 and TRBJ2-7, with TRBD1 matching 8 bases. Germline-derived CDR1 and CDR2 are MDHEN and SYDVKM. The V gene end was trimmed by 4 bases and the J gene end by 3 bases; junction bases not matched to a gene: 2. The CDR3 length is 13 residues. CDR3 residues: CASSSGGDYEQYF. As DNA, the CDR3 is TGTGCCAGCAGTTCAGGGGGCGACTACGAGCAGTACTTC.

This clonotype has at least ten counts. The V call is TRBV3-1, the J call TRBJ2-7; the D gene is possibly TRBD2 (6 bases). Germline V CDR1 and CDR2: LGHDT, YNNKEL (reference sequence). Trimming stripped 4 bases from V and 6 bases from J, with 13 bases between. The length of the CDR3 is 13 residues. For the CDR3, the DNA is TGTGCCAGCAGCCCCCCATGGGGAGGCGAGCAGTACTTC. Protein product: CASSPPWGGEQYF.

This clonotype was observed many times. V is TRBV10-3 and J is TRBJ1-1; D perhaps matches TRBD1 (6 bases). CDR3 length: 14 amino acids. Germline lookup yields CDR1 ENHRY and CDR2 SYGVKD. V lost 4 bases and J 4 bases, leaving 13 bases between the germline ends. The CDR3 region has the DNA TGTGCCATCAGTGCACCAGGGGCAAGCACTGAAGCTTTCTTT. It specifies CAISAPGASTEAFF.

This clonotype occurred many times. The chain carries TRBV5-6 and TRBJ2-7, with a weak D call TRBD1 (6 bases). V lost 1 base and J 3 bases, leaving 11 bases between the germline ends. This CDR3 is built from 14 residues. Germline-derived CDR1 and CDR2 are SGHDT and YYEEEE. CDR3 sequence reads: CASSLNQGNYEQYF. The CDR3 nucleotides are TGTGCCAGCAGCTTGAACCAGGGGAACTACGAGCAGTACTTC. Together with reference TRBV5-6 and TRBJ2-7, the CDR3 gives the full variable domain: DAGVTQSPTHLIKTRGQQVTLRCSPKSGHDTVSWYQQALGQGPQFIFQYYEEEERQRGNFPDRFSGHQFPNYSSELNVNALLLGDSALYLCASSLNQGNYEQYFGPGTRLTVT.

J is TRBJ2-7 and V is TRBV3-1; D tentatively fits TRBD1 or TRBD2 (5 bases each). This CDR3 has 14 residues. Germline lookup yields CDR1 LGHDT and CDR2 YNNKEL (reference sequence). Trimming left V 4 bases short and J 4 bases short, with 14 bases between. CDR3 DNA: TGTGCCAGCAGCCTCCGGGACCATACTTACGAGCAGTACTTC. Protein product: CASSLRDHTYEQYF.

This clonotype was observed many times. The chain employs TRBV20-1 and TRBJ1-2; 7 bases align to TRBD1. V was pared by 5 bases and J by 7 bases, with 13 bases of the junction left unmatched. There are 14 residues in the CDR3. CDR1 is DFQATT and CDR2 is SNEGSKA in the germline V gene (reference sequence). The CDR3 DNA reads as TGCAGTGCTCCAGTAAAAATGACAGGGCTTGGCTACACCTTC. This translates into CSAPVKMTGLGYTF.

This clonotype has a count of ten or more. V is TRBV7-9 and J is TRBJ1-1, with D possibly being TRBD1 (5 bases). CDR3 length equals 15 residues. V was clipped by 1 base and J by 4 bases, with 13 bases between them. Germline-derived CDR1 and CDR2 are SEHNR and FQNEAQ (reference sequence). This CDR3 reads CASSLGRLGTTEAFF. CDR3 in DNA: TGTGCCAGCAGCTTAGGACGGTTAGGGACCACTGAAGCTTTCTTT.

This clonotype has at least ten counts. The chain employs TRBV12-3 or TRBV12-4 and TRBJ2-2, with TRBD1 matching over 7 bases. J lost 0 bases, V lost 10 bases, and 5 bases had no gene match. The CDR3 runs 14 residues. CDR3: CATRQGTNTGELFF. The CDR3 bases are TGTGCCACCCGACAGGGCACGAACACCGGGGAGCTGTTTTTT.

Comments on this clonotype: This may come from a read error, since a much larger clone is one base off. The chain is built from TRBV12-3 or TRBV12-4 and TRBJ2-7; a weak D match, TRBD2 (7 bases). CDR3 length: 15 amino acids. Trimming cost V 1 base and J 2 bases, with 12 bases left between them. The CDR3 nucleotides are TGTGCCAGCAGTTTAGGGTTGCGGGGGCCCTACGAGCAGTACTTC. Residues: CASSLGLRGPYEQYF.

At least ten counts were recorded for this clonotype. This sequence joins TRBV27 and TRBJ2-2; no reliable D call. The CDR3 is 16 amino acids. Germline CDR1 and CDR2: MNHEY and SMNVEV (reference sequence). V shed 2 bases and J shed 2 bases, with 12 bases lying between them. This CDR3 reads CASSLGKLTNTGELFF. CDR3 DNA: TGTGCCAGCAGTTTAGGGAAACTTACCAACACCGGGGAGCTGTTTTTT.

The chain carries TRBV7-9 and TRBJ2-7; 10 bases agree with TRBD1. Germline lookup yields CDR1 SEHNR and CDR2 FQNEAQ (reference sequence). The CDR3 spans 14 residues. V gave up 6 bases and J gave up 1 base; unmatched junction bases: 3. The CDR3 here is CASRGQGVSYEQYF. The CDR3 DNA is TGTGCCAGCAGAGGACAGGGGGTGTCCTACGAGCAGTACTTC.